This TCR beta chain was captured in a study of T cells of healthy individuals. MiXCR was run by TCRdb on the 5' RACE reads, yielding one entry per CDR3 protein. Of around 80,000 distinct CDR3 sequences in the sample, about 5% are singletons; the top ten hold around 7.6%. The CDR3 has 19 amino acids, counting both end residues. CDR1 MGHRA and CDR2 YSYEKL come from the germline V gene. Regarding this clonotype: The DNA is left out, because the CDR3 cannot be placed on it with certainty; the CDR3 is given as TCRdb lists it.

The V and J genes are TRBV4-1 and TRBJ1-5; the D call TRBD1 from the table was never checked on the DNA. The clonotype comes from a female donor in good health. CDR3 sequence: CASSQDDPGQFVFWQPQHF.